Listed here are 23 T cell receptor beta chains from one sample, sequenced in a study of beta chain features in type 1 diabetes (dated by TCRdb to about 2018). General findings and caveats noted by the study authors: Type 1 diabetes patients showed a moderate but significant shortening of TCRB CDR3 length in all four CD4+ subsets.

The library was obtained by the immunoSEQ multiplex PCR assay. The entire amount of isolated RNA was reverse transcribed using the High Capacity cDNA Reverse Transcription Kit, so the sequenced TCRB transcripts were expressed ones. As stored in TCRdb, this immuneACCESS dataset retains in-frame rearrangements with V and J assigned. A fraction of the clones does not appear; measured against another copy, unresolved V genes explain less than half of the discrepancy, and the remainder lacks a known reason. For this sample there are around 110,000 clones; around 17% appear just once. 2.3% of the sample goes to the ten largest clones. These TCRs' antigens remain unknown. The material sequenced was central memory CD4+ T cells from blood. The receptors shown here come from a man in his thirties or forties with type 1 diabetes.

The chain has TRBV2 and TRBJ1-4; no clear D. CDR3 length equals 12 residues. CDR1 SNHLY and CDR2 FYNNEI come from the germline V gene. The ends were cut back, 6 bases at V and 4 bases at J, with 6 bases in the middle. The DNA of the CDR3 is TGTGCCAGCAGGGCAATTAATGAAAAACTGTTTTTT. Protein: CASRAINEKLFF. The complete variable domain, with remaining parts taken from reference TRBV2 and TRBJ1-4, reads EPEVTQTPSHQVTQMGQEVILRCVPISNHLYFYWYRQILGQKVEFLVSFYNNEISEKSEIFDDQFSVERPDGSNFTLKIRSTKLEDSAMYFCASRAINEKLFFGSGTQLSVL.

V is TRBV28 and J is TRBJ1-2; no clear D. Looked up from germline, CDR1 is MDHEN and CDR2 is SYDVKM. Trimming cost V 1 base and J 2 bases, with 14 bases left between them. The CDR3 covers 16 residues. The CDR3 DNA follows: TGTGCCAGCAGTTTATTCCTGGGGAGTGGGAACTATGGCTACACCTTC. It yields the protein CASSLFLGSGNYGYTF.

This clone was picked up a small number of times. The rearrangement uses TRBV2 and TRBJ1-3, with TRBD1 identical over 8 bases. The trim removed 4 bases at V and 7 bases at J, leaving 9 bases unmatched. Germline assignment: CDR1 SNHLY and CDR2 FYNNEI. The CDR3 totals 15 residues. The CDR3 sequence is CASSATDRVGNTIYF. The CDR3 nucleotides are TGTGCCAGCAGTGCTACGGACAGGGTGGGGAACACCATATATTTT.

The chain has TRBV20-1 and TRBJ1-2; a possible D gene is TRBD1 (6 bases). Germline V gives CDR1 DFQATT, CDR2 SNEGSKA (reference sequence). The V end lost 2 bases, the J end lost 12 bases, and 13 bases lay between the germline ends. This CDR3 is built from 11 residues. The CDR3 protein is CSARNRAEDTF. As DNA, the CDR3 is TGCAGTGCTAGAAACAGGGCCGAGGACACCTTC.

This clone was seen more than once but under ten times. V and J are TRBV18 and TRBJ1-6, with unresolved D. V was shortened by 4 bases and J by 7 bases, with 14 bases between the two germline ends. Germline V gene lookup returns CDR1 KGHSH and CDR2 LQKENI. This CDR3 spans 15 amino acids. The CDR3 region is CASSLPRSGNSPLHF. DNA of the CDR3: TGTGCCAGCTCACTACCCAGGTCGGGGAATTCACCCCTCCACTTT. Combining the CDR3 with reference TRBV18 and TRBJ1-6 gives the whole variable domain NAGVMQNPRHLVRRRGQEARLRCSPMKGHSHVYWYRQLPEEGLKFMVYLQKENIIDESGMPKERFSAEFPKEGPSILRIQQVVRGDSAAYFCASSLPRSGNSPLHFGNGTRLTVT.

The rearrangement joins TRBV2 to TRBJ1-4; 8 bases match TRBD1. Germline CDR1 and CDR2: SNHLY and FYNNEI. Trimming took 8 bases from V and 7 from J; bases not matched to a gene: 18. The CDR3 length is 17 residues. The CDR3 loop reads CASSRSRQTGEGEKLFF. The CDR3 DNA sequence: TGTGCCAGCTCTCGGTCCCGTCAGACAGGGGAGGGTGAAAAACTGTTTTTT.

The J gene is TRBJ2-7, the V gene TRBV11-1; TRBD2 is a possible D gene (5 bases). CDR1 SGHAT and CDR2 FQDESV come from the germline V gene (reference sequence). V lost 1 base, J lost 3 bases, and 10 bases lay in between. The CDR3 has 14 residues. The CDR3 region has the DNA TGTGCCAGCAGCTTAGATCCGGGAATCTACGAGCAGTACTTC. Translated: CASSLDPGIYEQYF.

The sample holds many counts of this clone. V and J are TRBV4-1 and TRBJ2-1; 10 positions match TRBD2. V trimming: 3 bases; J trimming: 5 bases; junction bases outside the gene matches: 1. This CDR3 is built from 14 residues. Germline V lookup: CDR1 MGHRA, CDR2 YSYEKL. In nucleotides, the CDR3 is TGCGCCAGCAGCCACGGACTAGCGGACAATGAGCAGTTCTTC. This translates into CASSHGLADNEQFF.

This clone was picked up a small number of times. The chain links TRBV9 to TRBJ2-5, with D possibly matching TRBD1 (5 bases). CDR3 length: 14 amino acids. Trimming took 5 bases from V and 5 from J, leaving 16 bases between them. Germline V gene lookup returns CDR1 SGDLS and CDR2 YYNGEE. This CDR3 is CASSPRAGIETQYF. The CDR3 DNA is TGTGCCAGCAGTCCTCGGGCAGGGATTGAGACCCAGTACTTC.

This chain connects TRBV7-2 to TRBJ2-3; D tentatively reads TRBD1 or TRBD2 (5 bases each). Germline CDR1 is SGHTA and CDR2 is FQGNSA. This CDR3 is 15 amino acids long. Trimming shortened V by 0 bases and J by 0 bases, and 7 bases separated the two germline ends. Here the CDR3 reads CASSLAGRSTDTQYF. The CDR3 DNA is TGTGCCAGCAGCTTAGCGGGACGGAGCACAGATACGCAGTATTTT.

This clone turned up a few times. The V gene is TRBV12-5, the J gene TRBJ2-3, with D hard to call. V dropped 3 bases and J dropped 2 bases, with 0 bases sitting between them. There are 11 residues in the CDR3. The germline V gene has CDR1 LGHNT and CDR2 FRNRAP. CDR3 sequence (DNA): TGTGCTAGTGGTTTCACAGATACGCAGTATTTT. This translates into CASGFTDTQYF.

This clone has at least ten counts. The genes are TRBV5-1 and TRBJ2-3, with 7 bases that match TRBD1. V was pared by 0 bases and J by 4 bases, with 11 bases of the junction left unmatched. This CDR3 spans 17 amino acids. Looked up from germline, CDR1 is SGHRS and CDR2 is YFSETQ. CDR3 sequence: CASSLAGADRRADTQYF. The CDR3 DNA is TGCGCCAGCAGCTTGGCCGGCGCGGACAGGCGGGCAGATACGCAGTATTTT. Full variable domain (remainder filled in from reference TRBV5-1 and TRBJ2-3): KAGVTQTPRYLIKTRGQQVTLSCSPISGHRSVSWYQQTPGQGLQFLFEYFSETQRNKGNFPGRFSGRQFSNSRSEMNVSTLELGDSALYLCASSLAGADRRADTQYFGPGTRLTVL.

This clone was seen a single time. This chain uses TRBV5-1 with TRBJ2-7; 7 bases align to TRBD2. Germline V lookup: CDR1 SGHRS, CDR2 YFSETQ. Trimming at V came to 0 bases and at J to 0 bases, leaving 9 bases not matched to a gene. This CDR3 is built from 17 residues. CDR3 in amino acids: CASSLVPSGAGSYEQYF. CDR3 nucleotides: TGCGCCAGCAGCTTGGTGCCCAGCGGGGCCGGCTCCTACGAGCAGTACTTC.

This clone was counted between two and nine times. The V and J genes are TRBV5-1 and TRBJ2-1, with D unclear. Looked up from germline, CDR1 is SGHRS and CDR2 is YFSETQ. The CDR3 contains 15 residues. V dropped 4 bases and J dropped 5 bases, with 16 bases sitting between them. CDR3 loop: CASSPPTSFNNEQFF. DNA of the CDR3: TGCGCCAGCAGCCCCCCCACGTCGTTCAACAATGAGCAGTTCTTC.

This clone was recorded a few times. The gene calls are TRBV7-2 and TRBJ2-1; TRBD2 matches 7 bases. Germline-derived CDR1 and CDR2 are SGHTA and FQGNSA. There are 14 residues in the CDR3. The J segment lost 8 bases and the V segment lost 5 bases, leaving 9 bases of the junction unmatched. The CDR3 bases are TGTGCCAGCAGCCGAGCGGGGACTGGCGATGAGCAGTTCTTC. Encoded protein: CASSRAGTGDEQFF.

The chain has TRBV11-3 and TRBJ1-1; D not certain. Germline loops: CDR1 SGHNT, CDR2 YENEEA. Trimming left V 6 bases short and J 5 bases short, with 13 bases between. The CDR3 loop spans 13 amino acids. CDR3 DNA sequence: TGTGCCAGCAGTTCTCCTGGCCGGACTGAAGCTTTCTTT. Protein product: CASSSPGRTEAFF.

This clone has only a few counts. The chain couples TRBV7-2 to TRBJ2-3, with D perhaps matching TRBD2 (5 bases). Trimming took off 4 bases at V and 1 base at J, with 18 bases between the two ends. The CDR3 spans 17 residues. Looked up from germline, CDR1 is SGHTA and CDR2 is FQGNSA. The CDR3 region has the DNA TGTGCCAGCAGCTCACAAACTAGGCAACTTGGCACAGATACGCAGTATTTT. Amino acids: CASSSQTRQLGTDTQYF.

Worth noting for this clone: Within the sample, other DNA sequences also encode this same CDR3. V gene TRBV7-2 combines with J gene TRBJ2-3; D tentatively reads TRBD1 or TRBD2 (5 bases each). Deletions cut 0 bases from V and 2 bases from J, with 9 bases between. This CDR3 has 15 amino acids. The germline V gene has CDR1 SGHTA and CDR2 FQGNSA. The CDR3 region is CASSLAWGSTDTQYF. The CDR3 bases are TGTGCCAGCAGCTTAGCGTGGGGGTCCACAGATACGCAGTATTTT.

V gene TRBV6-1 combines with J gene TRBJ2-2; the D gene is possibly TRBD1 (5 bases). CDR1 MNHNS and CDR2 SASEGT come from the germline V gene. V lost 7 bases, J lost 4 bases, and 13 bases lay in between. CDR3 size: 14 residues. The CDR3 here is CASKLETATGELFF. The CDR3 DNA sequence: TGTGCCAGCAAATTGGAGACAGCCACCGGGGAGCTGTTTTTT.

This clone was counted ten times or more. CDR3 in amino acids: CASSEVYRGHIQYF. DNA for the CDR3: TGTGCCAGCAGTGAAGTATACAGGGGTCACATTCAGTACTTC. The chain recombines TRBV28 with TRBJ2-4, with TRBD1 matching over 7 bases. Trimming at V came to 5 bases and at J to 8 bases, leaving 9 bases not matched to a gene. The CDR3 is 14 residues long. Germline assignment: CDR1 MDHEN and CDR2 SYDVKM.

V usage is TRBV4-3 and J usage is TRBJ2-3, with 8 bases matching TRBD2. Germline CDR1 reads LGHNA; CDR2 reads YSLEER. Losses at the gene ends were 4 bases for V and 4 bases for J; bases not matched to a gene: 13. The CDR3 has 17 amino acids. The CDR3 DNA sequence: TGCGCCAGCAGCCCCCGTTTTGGGGGGACTAGTTCAGATACGCAGTATTTT. It codes for CASSPRFGGTSSDTQYF.

This clone was seen ten or more times. The V call is TRBV11-2, the J call TRBJ1-2; D call uncertain. V gave up 6 bases and J gave up 6 bases, with 11 bases separating them. The CDR3 totals 12 residues. Germline CDR1 reads SGHAT; CDR2 reads FQNNGV. The CDR3 is CASRAAVDGYTF. DNA for the CDR3: TGTGCCAGCAGGGCTGCGGTGGATGGCTACACCTTC.

The rearrangement joins TRBV11-3 to TRBJ2-3, with a tentative D call TRBD2 (6 bases). The ends were cut back, 5 bases at V and 1 base at J, with 13 bases in the middle. Germline CDR1 SGHNT, CDR2 YENEEA. This CDR3 contains 15 residues. CDR3 DNA sequence: TGTGCCAGCAGCCCATTGGGACTCCGCACAGATACGCAGTATTTT. Translating gives CASSPLGLRTDTQYF.